This TCR beta chain comes out of a study of blood T cells in healthy people across ages. Study-wide results and caveats: Among long-lived donors, naive CD4+ cells were more numerous and diversity higher than in aged donors. Naive and antigen-experienced cells were not separated, limiting conclusive comparison. Getting older went along with TCR beta diversity per million T cells dropping roughly linearly.

About this clonotype itself: What it binds is not known.

The CDR3 covers 16 residues. Trimming at V came to 4 bases and at J to 0 bases, leaving 5 bases not matched to a gene. Sample-barcoded 5' priming and a J-beta primer mix drove a second PCR of 7 to 11 cycles. Each cDNA molecule carried a tag from a template-switch adaptor that contained 12 random nucleotides. TCRdb ran MiXCR on the 5' RACE reads and lists one entry per CDR3 protein. The repertoire holds about 580,000 distinct CDR3 sequences, with around 48% as singletons. Input material: blood. The receptor's source is a man at least 80 years old in good health. V and J are TRBV12-3 or TRBV12-4 and TRBJ2-4; 8 bases are a match to TRBD1. The CDR3 region is CASSWTGPLAKNIQYF. The CDR3 DNA follows: TGTGCCAGCAGTTGGACAGGGCCCCTAGCCAAAAACATTCAGTACTTC.